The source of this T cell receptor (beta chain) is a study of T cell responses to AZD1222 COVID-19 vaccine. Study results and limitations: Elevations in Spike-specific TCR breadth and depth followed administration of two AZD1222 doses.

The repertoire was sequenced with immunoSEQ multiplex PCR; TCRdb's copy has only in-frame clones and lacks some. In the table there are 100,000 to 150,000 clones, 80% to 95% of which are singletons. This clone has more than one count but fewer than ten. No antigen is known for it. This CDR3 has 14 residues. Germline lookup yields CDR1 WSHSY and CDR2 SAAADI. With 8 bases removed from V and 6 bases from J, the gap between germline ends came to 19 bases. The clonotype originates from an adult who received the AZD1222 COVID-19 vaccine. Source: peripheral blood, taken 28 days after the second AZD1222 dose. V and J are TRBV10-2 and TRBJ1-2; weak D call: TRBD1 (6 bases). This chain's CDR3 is CASRGKGVLDGYTF. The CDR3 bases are TGCGCCAGCCGCGGGAAGGGGGTCTTAGATGGCTACACCTTC.